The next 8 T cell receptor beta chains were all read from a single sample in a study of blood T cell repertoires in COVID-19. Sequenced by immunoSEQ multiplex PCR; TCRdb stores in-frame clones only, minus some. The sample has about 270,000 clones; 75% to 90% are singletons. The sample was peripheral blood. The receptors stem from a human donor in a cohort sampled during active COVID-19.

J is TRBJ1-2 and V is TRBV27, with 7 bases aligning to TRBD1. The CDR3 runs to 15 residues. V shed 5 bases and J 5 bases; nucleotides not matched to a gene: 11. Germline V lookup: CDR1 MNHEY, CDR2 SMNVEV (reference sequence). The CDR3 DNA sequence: TGTGCCAGCAGTCGGGACAGACAAATTGATTATGGCTACACCTTC. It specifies CASSRDRQIDYGYTF.

CDR3 DNA sequence: TGTGCCAGCAGTTCAATAGCGACGGGCTCCTACAATGAGCAGTTCTTC. It specifies CASSSIATGSYNEQFF. The V call is TRBV28, the J call TRBJ2-1; a weak D match, TRBD2 (5 bases). The CDR3 sequence is 16 residues long. Trimming took off 4 bases at V and 0 bases at J, with 13 bases between the two ends. CDR1 and CDR2 from the germline V gene are MDHEN and SYDVKM.

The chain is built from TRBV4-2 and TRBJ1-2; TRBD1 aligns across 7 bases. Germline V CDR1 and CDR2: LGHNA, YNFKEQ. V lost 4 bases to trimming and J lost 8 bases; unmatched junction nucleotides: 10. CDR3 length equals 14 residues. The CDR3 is CASSPGDREYGYTF. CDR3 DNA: TGTGCCAGCAGCCCGGGGGACAGAGAGTACGGCTACACCTTC.

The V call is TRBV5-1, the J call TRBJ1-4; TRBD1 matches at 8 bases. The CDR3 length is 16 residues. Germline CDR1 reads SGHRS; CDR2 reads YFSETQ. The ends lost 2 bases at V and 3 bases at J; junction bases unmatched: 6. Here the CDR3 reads CASSLDLQGANEKLFF. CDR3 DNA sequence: TGCGCCAGCAGCTTAGATTTACAGGGGGCTAATGAAAAACTGTTTTTT.

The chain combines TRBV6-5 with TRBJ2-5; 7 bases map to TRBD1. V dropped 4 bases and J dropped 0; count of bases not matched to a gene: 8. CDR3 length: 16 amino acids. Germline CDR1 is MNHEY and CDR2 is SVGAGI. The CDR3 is CASSSLRTGYQETQYF. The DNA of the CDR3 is TGTGCCAGCAGTTCACTAAGGACAGGATACCAAGAGACCCAGTACTTC.

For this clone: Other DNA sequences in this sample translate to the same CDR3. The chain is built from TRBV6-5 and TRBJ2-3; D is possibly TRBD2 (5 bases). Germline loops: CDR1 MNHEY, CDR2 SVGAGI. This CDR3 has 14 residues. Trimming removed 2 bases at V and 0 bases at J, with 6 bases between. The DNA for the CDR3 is TGTGCCAGCAGTTACGGCGGGAGCACAGATACGCAGTATTTT. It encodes CASSYGGSTDTQYF.

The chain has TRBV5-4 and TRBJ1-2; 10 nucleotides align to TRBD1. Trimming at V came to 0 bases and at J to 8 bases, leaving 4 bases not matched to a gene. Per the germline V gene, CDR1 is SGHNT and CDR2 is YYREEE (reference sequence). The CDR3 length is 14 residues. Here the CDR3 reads CASSLGQGASGYTF. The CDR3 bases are TGTGCCAGCAGCTTGGGACAGGGGGCATCGGGCTACACCTTC.

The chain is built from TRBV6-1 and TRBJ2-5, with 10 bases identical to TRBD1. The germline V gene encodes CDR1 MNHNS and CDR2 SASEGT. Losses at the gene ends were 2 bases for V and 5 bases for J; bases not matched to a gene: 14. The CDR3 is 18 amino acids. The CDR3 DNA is TGTGCCAGCAGTGAAAACCTACCTCGACAGGGGGCTAGGGAGACCCAGTACTTC. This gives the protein CASSENLPRQGARETQYF.